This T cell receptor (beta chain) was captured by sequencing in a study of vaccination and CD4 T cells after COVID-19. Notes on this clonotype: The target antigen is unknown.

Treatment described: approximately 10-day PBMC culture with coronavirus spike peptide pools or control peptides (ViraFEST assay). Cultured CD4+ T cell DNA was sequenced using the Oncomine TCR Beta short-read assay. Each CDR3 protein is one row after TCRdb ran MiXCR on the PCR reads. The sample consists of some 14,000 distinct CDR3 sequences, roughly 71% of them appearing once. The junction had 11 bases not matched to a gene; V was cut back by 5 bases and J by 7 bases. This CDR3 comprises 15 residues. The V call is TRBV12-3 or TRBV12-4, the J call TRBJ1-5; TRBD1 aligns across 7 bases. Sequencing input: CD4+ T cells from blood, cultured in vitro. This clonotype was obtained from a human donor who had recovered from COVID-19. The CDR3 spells CASSEQTGPDQPQHF. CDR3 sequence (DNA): TGTGCCAGCAGTGAGCAGACAGGGCCCGACCAGCCCCAGCATTTT.